Below are 26 T cell receptor beta chains sequenced from a single sample in a study of blood T cell repertoires in COVID-19. TCRdb's copy holds only in-frame clones and misses some; the assay was immunoSEQ multiplex PCR. The repertoire holds 55,000 to 75,000 clones, with roughly 80% as singletons. The sample was peripheral blood. These TCRs come from a man between 65 and 85 years old with acute or convalescent COVID-19.

The V call is TRBV28, the J call TRBJ1-3; perhaps TRBD1 as D (5 bases). The germline V and J ends were trimmed by 3 bases and 4 bases, with 16 bases remaining between them. This CDR3 has 16 amino acids. The germline V gene has CDR1 MDHEN and CDR2 SYDVKM. The CDR3 region is CASSFDRFARGNTIYF. CDR3 nucleotide sequence: TGTGCCAGCAGTTTTGACAGATTCGCGAGGGGAAACACCATATATTTT.

The chain employs TRBV7-8 and TRBJ1-2; 7 bases fit TRBD1. This CDR3 has 19 residues. With 2 bases clipped from V and 0 bases from J, the junction kept 15 bases outside the gene matches. Germline CDR1 SGHVS, CDR2 FQNEAQ. In DNA, the CDR3 is TGTGCCAGCAGCTTAAAGGGACAGTTATGGATAAAAGCTAACTATGGCTACACCTTC. This encodes CASSLKGQLWIKANYGYTF.

J is TRBJ1-1 and V is TRBV19, with D possibly being TRBD1 (6 bases). Germline CDR1 reads LNHDA; CDR2 reads SQIVND (reference sequence). This CDR3 is 15 amino acids long. V lost 1 base, J lost 4 bases, and 13 bases lay in between. In nucleotides, the CDR3 is TGTGCCAGTAGTATAGTAACAGGGAGGGGCACTGAAGCTTTCTTT. Translated, it gives CASSIVTGRGTEAFF. Complete variable domain (other parts from reference TRBV19 and TRBJ1-1): DGGITQSPKYLFRKEGQNVTLSCEQNLNHDAMYWYRQDPGQGLRLIYYSQIVNDFQKGDIAEGYSVSREKKESFPLTVTSAQKNPTAFYLCASSIVTGRGTEAFFGQGTRLTVV.

This clone was observed a handful of times. The CDR3 bases are TGTGCCAGCAGTTTTCGCCTTCGCAGCACTGAAGCTTTCTTT. It is translated as CASSFRLRSTEAFF. The J gene is TRBJ1-1, the V gene TRBV28; D unclear. The V and J ends lost 3 bases and 4 bases respectively, with 12 bases between them. The CDR3 has 14 residues. Germline V lookup: CDR1 MDHEN, CDR2 SYDVKM.

The chain joins TRBV13 to TRBJ2-1, with 7 bases matching TRBD2. Germline V gives CDR1 PRHDT, CDR2 FYEKMQ (reference sequence). The V and J ends lost 2 bases and 8 bases, in that order; junction bases with no gene match: 3. This CDR3 spans 13 amino acids. This CDR3 reads CASSLRAGDEQFF. Here the CDR3 DNA reads TGTGCCAGCAGCTTACGGGCGGGAGATGAGCAGTTCTTC.

This clone was picked up a small number of times. The chain links TRBV5-5 to TRBJ1-6, with 7 bases lining up with TRBD1. Germline CDR1 SGHKS, CDR2 YYEKEE (reference sequence). This CDR3 region has 15 residues. V lost 4 bases to trimming and J lost 10 bases; unmatched junction nucleotides: 11. CDR3 DNA sequence: TGTGCCAGCAGCCTTGGGACAGTTCCGCGATCACCCCTCCACTTT. Translated: CASSLGTVPRSPLHF.

This clone was recorded only once. The rearrangement joins TRBV5-1 to TRBJ1-2; 10 bases line up with TRBD1. Germline assignment: CDR1 SGHRS and CDR2 YFSETQ. This CDR3 contains 15 residues. V shed 0 bases, J shed 9 bases, and the junction held 8 bases outside the gene matches. The CDR3 DNA reads TGCGCCAGCAGCTTGGCGACGGACAGGGGGATTAGCTACACCTTC. As protein: CASSLATDRGISYTF.

The rearrangement uses TRBV7-2 and TRBJ2-1; TRBD1 is a possible D gene (6 bases). V shed 0 bases and J shed 5 bases, with 11 bases lying between them. Germline loops: CDR1 SGHTA, CDR2 FQGNSA. CDR3 length equals 15 residues. CDR3 residues: CASSLARDIHNEQFF. The CDR3 DNA reads as TGTGCCAGCAGCTTAGCGAGGGACATACACAATGAGCAGTTCTTC.

This clone was observed once. The V gene is TRBV20-1, the J gene TRBJ1-1; the D is unclear. V was pared by 6 bases and J by 6 bases, with 8 bases between. Germline CDR1 reads DFQATT; CDR2 reads SNEGSKA (reference sequence). The CDR3 runs to 10 residues. DNA for the CDR3: TGCAGTGCCGAGATTCCTGAAGCTTTCTTT. It codes for CSAEIPEAFF.

This clone was seen ten or more times. V and J are TRBV5-1 and TRBJ1-1, with unresolved D. CDR3 length equals 13 residues. The V gene lost 4 bases and the J gene lost 1 base, with 8 bases spanning the gap. In germline, CDR1 is SGHRS, CDR2 YFSETQ. The CDR3 reads CASSPWQNTEAFF. For the CDR3, the DNA is TGCGCCAGCAGCCCCTGGCAGAACACTGAAGCTTTCTTT.

The chain uses TRBV7-6 and TRBJ1-3, with D unclear. CDR1 SGHVS and CDR2 FNYEAQ come from the germline V gene. This CDR3 is 16 amino acids long. Deletions cut 3 bases from V and 2 bases from J, with 14 bases between. The CDR3 loop reads CASSFRSSPAGNTIYF. The DNA for the CDR3 is TGTGCCAGCAGCTTCAGATCCTCACCTGCTGGAAACACCATATATTTT.

This chain uses TRBV19 with TRBJ1-1; 7 bases line up with TRBD1. The V gene's germline CDR1 is LNHDA and CDR2 SQIVND (reference sequence). V trimming: 7 bases; J trimming: 4 bases; junction bases outside the gene matches: 9. The length of the CDR3 is 14 residues. The CDR3 DNA is TGTGCCAGTAAGGTCCGGTCAGGGGGCACTGAAGCTTTCTTT. Translating it yields CASKVRSGGTEAFF.

The chain couples TRBV5-5 to TRBJ2-2, with 10 bases aligning to TRBD2. The CDR3 is 16 residues long. Germline loops: CDR1 SGHKS, CDR2 YYEKEE (reference sequence). J was trimmed by 4 bases and V by 4 bases; bases with no gene match: 7. The CDR3 DNA follows: TGTGCCAGCAGCCTGACAGCGGGAGGGAGCACCGGGGAGCTGTTTTTT. Translated: CASSLTAGGSTGELFF.

The CDR3 sequence is CATSGRGAQPQHF. The CDR3 DNA reads TGTGCCACCAGTGGGAGGGGAGCACAGCCCCAGCATTTT. The chain uses TRBV24-1 and TRBJ1-5; tentatively, D is TRBD1 (5 bases). The CDR3 has 13 amino acids. CDR1 is KGHDR and CDR2 is SFDVKD in the germline V gene. The V end was cut by 5 bases, the J end by 7 bases, with 11 bases between.

The chain links TRBV3-1 (or the pseudogene TRBV3-2) to TRBJ2-5; TRBD1 aligns across 12 bases. CDR3 size: 16 residues. CDR1 is LGHDT and CDR2 is YNNKEL in the germline V gene (reference sequence). V lost 7 bases to trimming and J lost 5 bases; unmatched junction nucleotides: 11. CDR3 sequence (DNA): TGTGCCAGCACCCCGGGACAGGGGGCCGCAGGGGAGACCCAGTACTTC. Encoded protein: CASTPGQGAAGETQYF.

The CDR3 sequence is CASSSNLLNEQFF. CDR3 coding DNA: TGTGCCAGCAGCTCGAATTTACTCAATGAGCAGTTCTTC. The chain joins TRBV6-5 to TRBJ2-1; the D is unclear. This CDR3 comprises 13 residues. In germline, CDR1 is MNHEY, CDR2 SVGAGI. V lost 6 bases to trimming and J lost 6 bases, with 12 bases between them.

This chain connects TRBV19 to TRBJ2-1; D gene unclear. The CDR3 is made up of 16 amino acids. Germline V gene lookup returns CDR1 LNHDA and CDR2 SQIVND (reference sequence). Trimming left V 3 bases short and J 0 bases short, with 12 bases between. CDR3 sequence: CASSIYHADSYNEQFF. The CDR3 DNA follows: TGTGCCAGTAGTATCTATCACGCCGACTCCTACAATGAGCAGTTCTTC.

The chain couples TRBV10-3 to TRBJ2-1; D perhaps matches TRBD2 (5 bases). V dropped 6 bases and J dropped 5 bases, with 11 bases sitting between them. The CDR3 is made up of 13 amino acids. Germline V gene lookup returns CDR1 ENHRY and CDR2 SYGVKD. The CDR3 protein is CAIRPDGNNEQFF. CDR3 nucleotides: TGTGCCATCAGACCTGACGGGAACAATGAGCAGTTCTTC.

The gene calls are TRBV6-1 and TRBJ1-2, with D perhaps TRBD1 (6 bases). This CDR3 region has 13 residues. Per the germline V gene, CDR1 is MNHNS and CDR2 is SASEGT. Trimming took 6 bases from V and 8 from J, leaving 16 bases between them. The CDR3 coding sequence is TGTGCCAGCAGACCCACGGGGGGCGACGGCTACACCTTC. Translating it yields CASRPTGGDGYTF.

This chain uses TRBV2 with TRBJ2-2; D gene unclear. The CDR3 runs 13 residues. Germline lookup yields CDR1 SNHLY and CDR2 FYNNEI. Trimming cost V 2 bases and J 6 bases, with 7 bases left between them. The CDR3 region has the DNA TGTGCCAGCAGTGAAAATCCGGCCGGGGAGCTGTTTTTT. This encodes CASSENPAGELFF.

This clone has a handful of counts. The V call is TRBV7-6, the J call TRBJ2-7; TRBD2 might be the D (6 bases). The germline V gene encodes CDR1 SGHVS and CDR2 FNYEAQ. The CDR3 has 14 residues. V was trimmed by 2 bases and J by 5 bases, leaving 13 bases between them. As DNA, the CDR3 is TGTGCCAGCAGCTTATACGGGAGTCGCGACGAGCAGTACTTC. Translated: CASSLYGSRDEQYF.

The genes are TRBV10-3 and TRBJ2-6; TRBD1 agrees at 7 bases. The ends lost 3 bases at V and 1 base at J; junction bases unmatched: 9. The length of the CDR3 is 18 residues. Germline CDR1 and CDR2: ENHRY and SYGVKD. The CDR3 bases are TGTGCCATCAGTGATGACAGGGTGACTGCATCTGGGGCCAACGTCCTGACTTTC. Encoded protein: CAISDDRVTASGANVLTF.

As DNA, the CDR3 is TGTGCCAGCATGAATGACGCGGGAGCAGCCTATGGCTACACCTTC. It is translated as CASMNDAGAAYGYTF. The V call is TRBV2, the J call TRBJ1-2, with D unclear. This CDR3 contains 15 residues. V lost 7 bases and J lost 4, with 19 bases in between. Germline CDR1 SNHLY, CDR2 FYNNEI.

This chain joins TRBV6-1 and TRBJ1-3; no clear D. Between the trimmed V and J ends, which lost 2 bases and 2 bases, there was a span of 7 bases. This CDR3 is 14 amino acids long. The V gene's germline CDR1 is MNHNS and CDR2 SASEGT. CDR3 bases: TGTGCCAGCAGTGAATCGGTCCCTGGAAACACCATATATTTT. Translation: CASSESVPGNTIYF.

The V and J genes are TRBV5-4 and TRBJ1-2; perhaps TRBD1 as D (5 bases). Between the trimmed V and J ends, which lost 0 bases and 5 bases, there was a span of 8 bases. Germline-derived CDR1 and CDR2 are SGHNT and YYREEE (reference sequence). The CDR3 runs to 13 residues. DNA of the CDR3: TGTGCCAGCAGCTTGGAGGGGAGGTATGGCTACACCTTC. Translating gives CASSLEGRYGYTF.

The chain combines TRBV5-1 with TRBJ2-7; 12 bases align to TRBD2. CDR1 and CDR2 (germline): SGHRS, YFSETQ. The junction had 16 bases not matched to a gene; V was cut back by 5 bases and J by 7 bases. This CDR3 spans 17 amino acids. CDR3 protein: CASSQGLAGRLVGEQYF. CDR3 sequence (DNA): TGCGCCAGCAGTCAAGGACTAGCGGGACGATTGGTTGGGGAGCAGTACTTC.